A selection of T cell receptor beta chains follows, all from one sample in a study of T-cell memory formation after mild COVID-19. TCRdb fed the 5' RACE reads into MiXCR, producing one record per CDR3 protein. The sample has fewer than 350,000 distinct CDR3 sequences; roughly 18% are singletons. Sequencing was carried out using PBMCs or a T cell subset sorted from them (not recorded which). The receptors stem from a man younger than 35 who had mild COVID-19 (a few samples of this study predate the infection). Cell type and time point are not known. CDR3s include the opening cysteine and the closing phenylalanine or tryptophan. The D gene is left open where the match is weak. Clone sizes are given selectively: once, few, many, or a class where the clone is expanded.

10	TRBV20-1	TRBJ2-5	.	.	CSALGETQYF	TGCAGTGCATTGGGGGAGACCCAGTACTTC
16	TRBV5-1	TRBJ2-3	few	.	CASSLVPVGTTDTQYF	TGCGCCAGCAGCTTGGTCCCGGTGGGCACTACAGATACGCAGTATTTT
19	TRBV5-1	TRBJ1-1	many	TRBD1	CASSLVGTGVRKGNTEAFF	TGCGCCAGCAGCTTGGTAGGGACAGGGGTGCGAAAGGGGAACACTGAAGCTTTCTTT
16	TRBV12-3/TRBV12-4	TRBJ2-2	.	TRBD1	CASSRGTGLFIGELFF	TGTGCCAGCAGTCGTGGGACAGGGCTATTCATCGGGGAGCTGTTTTTT
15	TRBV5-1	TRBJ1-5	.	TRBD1	CASSVGQGTNQPQHF	TGCGCCAGCAGCGTGGGACAGGGAACGAATCAGCCCCAGCATTTT
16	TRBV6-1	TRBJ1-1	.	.	CASSEAVPGVNTEAFF	TGTGCCAGCAGTGAAGCGGTCCCGGGGGTGAACACTGAAGCTTTCTTT
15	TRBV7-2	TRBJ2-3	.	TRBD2	CASSALAGGPDTQYF	TGTGCCAGCAGCGCACTAGCGGGGGGGCCAGATACGCAGTATTTT
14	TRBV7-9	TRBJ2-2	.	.	CASSRDGNTGELFF	TGTGCCAGCAGTCGTGACGGGAACACCGGGGAGCTGTTTTTT
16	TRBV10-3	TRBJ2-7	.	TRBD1	CAIRVSGTGGIGEQYF	TGTGCCATCAGGGTTTCCGGGACAGGGGGCATAGGCGAGCAGTACTTC
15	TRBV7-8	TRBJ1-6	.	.	CASSFRQNYNSPLHF	TGTGCCAGCAGCTTCAGGCAGAACTATAATTCACCCCTCCACTTT
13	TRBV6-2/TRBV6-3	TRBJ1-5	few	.	CASSYIPDQPQHF	TGTGCCAGCAGTTACATTCCCGATCAGCCCCAGCATTTT
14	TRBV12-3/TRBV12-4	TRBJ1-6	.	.	CASSLRGFNSPLHF	TGTGCCAGCAGTTTGAGGGGGTTTAATTCACCCCTCCACTTT
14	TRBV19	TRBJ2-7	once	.	CASSSSGLSHEQYF	TGTGCCAGTAGTTCCTCGGGACTGTCCCACGAGCAGTACTTC
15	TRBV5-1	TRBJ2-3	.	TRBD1	CASSGTARVTDTQYF	TGCGCCAGCAGTGGGACAGCACGGGTCACAGATACGCAGTATTTT
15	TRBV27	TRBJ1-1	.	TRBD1	CASSPGDSSSTEAFF	TGTGCCAGCAGTCCCGGGGACAGTTCGAGCACTGAAGCTTTCTTT
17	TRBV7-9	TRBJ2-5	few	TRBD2	CASSFPGLDVARETQYF	TGTGCCAGCAGCTTTCCGGGACTAGACGTTGCACGAGAGACCCAGTACTTC
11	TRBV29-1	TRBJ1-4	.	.	CSVGDDQKLFF	TGCAGCGTTGGCGATGACCAAAAACTGTTTTTT
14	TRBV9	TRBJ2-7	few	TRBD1	CASSAGTGTYEQYF	TGTGCCAGCAGCGCCGGGACAGGGACCTACGAGCAGTACTTC
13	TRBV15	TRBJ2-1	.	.	CATSRYSTNEQFF	TGTGCCACCAGCAGATACAGTACCAATGAGCAGTTCTTC
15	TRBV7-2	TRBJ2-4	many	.	CASSPAAGASNSQYF	TGTGCCAGCAGCCCAGCGGCGGGGGCGTCGAATTCCCAGTACTTC
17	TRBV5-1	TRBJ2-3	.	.	CASGPSRQEMSTDTQYF	TGCGCCAGCGGACCCTCCCGACAGGAGATGAGCACAGATACGCAGTATTTT
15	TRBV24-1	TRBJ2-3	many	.	CATSDPTVGTDTQYF	TGTGCCACCAGTGATCCGACGGTAGGGACAGATACGCAGTATTTT
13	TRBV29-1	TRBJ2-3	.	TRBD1	CSVGTGGKDTQYF	TGCAGCGTGGGGACAGGGGGCAAAGATACGCAGTATTTT
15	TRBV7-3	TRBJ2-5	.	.	CASSLIGHRQETQYF	TGTGCCAGCAGCTTAATTGGTCACCGACAAGAGACCCAGTACTTC
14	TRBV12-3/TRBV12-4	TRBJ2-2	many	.	CASITGQEGRELFF	TGTGCCAGCATTACCGGACAGGAGGGCCGGGAGCTGTTTTTT
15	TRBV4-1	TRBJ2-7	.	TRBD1	CASSREGLGQYEQYF	TGCGCCAGCAGCCGTGAGGGGTTGGGACAGTACGAGCAGTACTTC
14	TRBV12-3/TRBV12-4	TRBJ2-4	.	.	CASTPRQRLNIQYF	TGTGCCAGCACCCCTCGACAGCGACTAAACATTCAGTACTTC
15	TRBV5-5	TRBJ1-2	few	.	CASTPQASRVNGYTF	TGTGCCAGCACCCCGCAGGCAAGTAGGGTAAACGGCTACACCTTC
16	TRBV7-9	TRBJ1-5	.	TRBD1	CASSGRTGLHNQPQHF	TGTGCCAGCAGCGGTCGGACAGGGCTACACAATCAGCCCCAGCATTTT
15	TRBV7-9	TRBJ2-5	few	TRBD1	CASSSRDSLQETQYF	TGTGCCAGCAGCTCTCGGGACAGCCTCCAAGAGACCCAGTACTTC
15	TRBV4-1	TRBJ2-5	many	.	CASSQGNGGGETQYF	TGCGCCAGCAGCCAAGGCAATGGGGGAGGCGAGACCCAGTACTTC
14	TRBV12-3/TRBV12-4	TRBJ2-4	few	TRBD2	CASSLTGLEDIQYF	TGTGCCAGCAGTCTCACGGGACTAGAAGACATTCAGTACTTC
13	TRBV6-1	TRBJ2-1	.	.	CALLGLSVGEQFF	TGTGCCCTTCTAGGGTTGAGTGTTGGTGAGCAGTTCTTC
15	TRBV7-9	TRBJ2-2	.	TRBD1	CASRLGTGNTGELFF	TGTGCCAGCAGACTGGGGACAGGGAACACCGGGGAGCTGTTTTTT
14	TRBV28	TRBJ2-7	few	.	CASTRDGGFYEQYF	TGTGCCAGCACGAGGGACGGAGGCTTCTACGAGCAGTACTTC
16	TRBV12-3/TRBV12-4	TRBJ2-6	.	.	CASSPGRFSGANVLTF	TGTGCCAGCAGTCCAGGACGGTTCTCTGGGGCCAACGTCCTGACTTTC
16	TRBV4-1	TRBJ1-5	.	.	CASSQERFLGNQPQHF	TGCGCCAGCAGCCAGGAGCGATTTCTTGGAAATCAGCCCCAGCATTTT
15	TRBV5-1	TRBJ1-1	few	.	CASSWRGVLNTEAFF	TGCGCCAGCAGCTGGCGGGGAGTCTTGAACACTGAAGCTTTCTTT
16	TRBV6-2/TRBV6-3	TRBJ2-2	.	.	CASRDRLLGGTGELFF	TGTGCCAGCAGGGACAGGCTCTTGGGGGGCACCGGGGAGCTGTTTTTT
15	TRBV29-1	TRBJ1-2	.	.	CSVEDPGQGGYGYTF	TGCAGCGTTGAAGATCCGGGGCAGGGAGGCTATGGCTACACCTTC
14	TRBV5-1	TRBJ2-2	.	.	CASSSGAGHGELFF	TGCGCCAGCAGCTCAGGGGCAGGGCACGGGGAGCTGTTTTTT
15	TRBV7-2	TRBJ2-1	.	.	CASSLWSGSYNEQFF	TGTGCCAGCAGCTTATGGAGCGGCTCCTACAATGAGCAGTTCTTC
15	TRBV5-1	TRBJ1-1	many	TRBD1	CASSLVTGDVAEAFF	TGCGCCAGCAGCTTGGTGACAGGGGATGTCGCTGAAGCTTTCTTT
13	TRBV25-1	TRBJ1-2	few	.	CASSQGTSYGYTF	TGTGCCAGCAGTCAGGGAACGAGCTATGGCTACACCTTC
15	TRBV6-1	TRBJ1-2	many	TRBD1	CASSETGATNYGYTF	TGTGCCAGCAGTGAGACAGGGGCAACTAACTATGGCTACACCTTC
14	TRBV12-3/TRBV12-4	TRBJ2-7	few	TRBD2	CASTPGLAYYEQYF	TGTGCCAGCACCCCGGGACTAGCTTACTACGAGCAGTACTTC
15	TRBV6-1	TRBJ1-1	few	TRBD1	CASSEVGDSLPWAFF	TGTGCCAGCAGTGAAGTCGGGGACAGCCTTCCTTGGGCTTTCTTT
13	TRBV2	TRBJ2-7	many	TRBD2	CASSRLAGDEQYF	TGTGCCAGCAGCAGACTAGCGGGGGATGAGCAGTACTTC
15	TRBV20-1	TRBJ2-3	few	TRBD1	CSASVRDSGTDTQYF	TGCAGTGCTAGTGTCCGGGACAGTGGCACAGATACGCAGTATTTT